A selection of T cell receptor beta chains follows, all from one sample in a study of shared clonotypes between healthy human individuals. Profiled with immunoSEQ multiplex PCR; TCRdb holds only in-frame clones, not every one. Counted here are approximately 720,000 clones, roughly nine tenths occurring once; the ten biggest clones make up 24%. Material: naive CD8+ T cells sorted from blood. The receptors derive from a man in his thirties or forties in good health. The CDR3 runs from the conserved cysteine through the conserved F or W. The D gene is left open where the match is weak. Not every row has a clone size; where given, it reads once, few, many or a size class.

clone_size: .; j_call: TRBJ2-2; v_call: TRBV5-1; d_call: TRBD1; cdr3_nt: TGCGCCAGCAGCTTGGAGATATACAGGGGGCAGACCGGGGAGCTGTTTTTT; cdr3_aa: CASSLEIYRGQTGELFF
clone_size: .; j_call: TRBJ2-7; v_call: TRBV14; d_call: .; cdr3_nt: TGTGCCAGCAGCCCGGGGCCGCTTGAGCAGTACTTC; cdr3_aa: CASSPGPLEQYF
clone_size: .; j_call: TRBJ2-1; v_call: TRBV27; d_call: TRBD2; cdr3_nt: TGTGCCAGCAGACTAGGACTAGCGGGAGGCAACAATGAGCAGTTCTTC; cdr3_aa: CASRLGLAGGNNEQFF
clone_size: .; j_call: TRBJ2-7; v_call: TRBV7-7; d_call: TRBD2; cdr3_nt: TGTGCTAGCAGCTTAGATGGTTGTCTAGCGGATACCTACGAGCAGTACTTC; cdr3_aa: CASSLDGCLADTYEQYF
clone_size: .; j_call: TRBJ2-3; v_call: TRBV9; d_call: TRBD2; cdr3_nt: TGTGCCAGCAGCGTAGAGGGTGGGACTAGCGGGGTCAGCACAGATACGCAGTATTTT; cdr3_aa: CASSVEGGTSGVSTDTQYF
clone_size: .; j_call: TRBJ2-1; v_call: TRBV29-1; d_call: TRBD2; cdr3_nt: TGCAGCGTTGAAGATCGAGCTAGCGGGAGCTATGAGCAGTTCTTC; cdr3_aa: CSVEDRASGSYEQFF
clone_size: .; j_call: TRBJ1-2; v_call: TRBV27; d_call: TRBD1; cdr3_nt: TGTGCCAGCAGTTCACGACAGGGTGACGGCTACACCTTC; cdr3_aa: CASSSRQGDGYTF
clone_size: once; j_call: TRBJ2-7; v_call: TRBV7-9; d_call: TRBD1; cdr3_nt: TGTGCCAGCAGCCCTCAGGGGGCCCCCTACGAGCAGTACTTC; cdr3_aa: CASSPQGAPYEQYF
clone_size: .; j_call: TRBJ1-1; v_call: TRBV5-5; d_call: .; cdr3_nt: TGTGCCAGCAGCTTTATAGGTACAGGGAGCACTGAAGCTTTCTTT; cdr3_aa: CASSFIGTGSTEAFF
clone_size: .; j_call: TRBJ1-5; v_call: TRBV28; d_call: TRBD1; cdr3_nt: TGTGCCAGCAGTTTTCGCATTTGGACAGGGGTCTATCAGCCCCAGCATTTT; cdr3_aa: CASSFRIWTGVYQPQHF
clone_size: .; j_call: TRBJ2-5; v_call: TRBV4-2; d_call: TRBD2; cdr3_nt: TGTGCCAGCAGCCGCCTGACTAGCGGGAGGGACGAGACCCAGTACTTC; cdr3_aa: CASSRLTSGRDETQYF
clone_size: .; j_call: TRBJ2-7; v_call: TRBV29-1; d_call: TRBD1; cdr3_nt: TGCAGCGTTACCGGGACAGCAGCTTTGGAGCAGTACTTC; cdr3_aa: CSVTGTAALEQYF
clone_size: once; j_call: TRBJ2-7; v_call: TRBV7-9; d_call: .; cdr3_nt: TGTGCCAGCAGCCGTGGGTCCCTCGAGCAGTACTTC; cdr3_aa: CASSRGSLEQYF
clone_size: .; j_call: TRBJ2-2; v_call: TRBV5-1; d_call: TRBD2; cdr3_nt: TGCGCCAGCGGTCGGGCGGGAGTGACGGACACCGGGGAGCTGTTTTTT; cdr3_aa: CASGRAGVTDTGELFF
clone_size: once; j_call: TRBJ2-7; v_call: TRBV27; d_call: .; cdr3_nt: TGTGCCAGCAGTTTCGGGATCTACTCCTACGAGCAGTACTTC; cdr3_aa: CASSFGIYSYEQYF
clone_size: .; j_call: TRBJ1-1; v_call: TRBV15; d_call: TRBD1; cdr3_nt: TGTGCCACCAGCGAAGACAGGGGCATGAACACTGAAGCTTTCTTT; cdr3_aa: CATSEDRGMNTEAFF
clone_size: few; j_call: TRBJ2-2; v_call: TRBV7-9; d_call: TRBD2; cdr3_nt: TGTGCCAGCAGCCATCAGACTAGCGCTAGCACCGGGGAGCTGTTTTTT; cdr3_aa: CASSHQTSASTGELFF
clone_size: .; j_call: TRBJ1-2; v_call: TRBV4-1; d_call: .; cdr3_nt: TGCGCCAGCAGCCAAGATGAAGTGGGTGCCGCCTTCTATGGCTACACCTTC; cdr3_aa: CASSQDEVGAAFYGYTF
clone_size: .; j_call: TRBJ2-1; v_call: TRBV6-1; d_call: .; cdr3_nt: TGTGCCAGCAGTGAAGCTTACAATGAGCAGTTCTTC; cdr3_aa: CASSEAYNEQFF
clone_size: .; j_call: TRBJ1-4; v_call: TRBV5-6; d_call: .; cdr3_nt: TGTGCCAGCAGCTTAAACGGGTTGAATGAAAAACTGTTTTTT; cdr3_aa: CASSLNGLNEKLFF
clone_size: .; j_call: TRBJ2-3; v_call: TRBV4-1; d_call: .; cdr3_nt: TGCGCCAGCAGCCAACCAGGACTACGTGGAGATACGCAGTATTTT; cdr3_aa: CASSQPGLRGDTQYF
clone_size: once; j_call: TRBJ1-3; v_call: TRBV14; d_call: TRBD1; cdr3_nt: TGTGCCAGCAGCCAACGGACAGGGGCTGTTGGAAACACCATATATTTT; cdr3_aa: CASSQRTGAVGNTIYF
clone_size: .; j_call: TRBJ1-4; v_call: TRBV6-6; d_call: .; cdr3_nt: TGTGCCAGCAGTTACGGGGAAAAACTGTTTTTT; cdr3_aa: CASSYGEKLFF
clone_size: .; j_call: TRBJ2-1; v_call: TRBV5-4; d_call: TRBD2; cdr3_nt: TGTGCCAGCAGCTTATATCTAGCGGGAGTTGGGAATGAGCAGTTCTTC; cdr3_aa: CASSLYLAGVGNEQFF
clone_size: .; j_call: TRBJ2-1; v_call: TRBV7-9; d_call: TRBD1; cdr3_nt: TGTGCCAGCAGCACCCGACAGGGGGAGGGCCCTTACAATGAGCAGTTCTTC; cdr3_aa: CASSTRQGEGPYNEQFF
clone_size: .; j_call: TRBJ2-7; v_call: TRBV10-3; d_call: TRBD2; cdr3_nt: TGTGCCATCAGTGGCCGGGAGGGAACCTACGAGCAGTACTTC; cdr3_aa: CAISGREGTYEQYF
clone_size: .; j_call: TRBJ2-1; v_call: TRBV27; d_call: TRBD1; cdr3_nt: TGTGCTAGCAGACTTAGACAGGGGGCGCCCAATGAGCAGTTCTTC; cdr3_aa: CASRLRQGAPNEQFF
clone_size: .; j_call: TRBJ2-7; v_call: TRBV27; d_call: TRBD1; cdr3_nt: TGTGCCAGCAGCCCGGACAGGGACTACGAGCAGTACTTC; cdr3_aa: CASSPDRDYEQYF
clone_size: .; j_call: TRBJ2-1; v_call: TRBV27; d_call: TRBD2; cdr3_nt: TGTGCCAGCACCCTTTTAGGCGGGAGTTCCTACAATGAGCAGTTCTTC; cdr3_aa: CASTLLGGSSYNEQFF
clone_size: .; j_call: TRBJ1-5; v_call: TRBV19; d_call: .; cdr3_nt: TGTGCCAGTAGTATGGTAGAAGCAGTGCAGCCCCAGCATTTT; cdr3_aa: CASSMVEAVQPQHF
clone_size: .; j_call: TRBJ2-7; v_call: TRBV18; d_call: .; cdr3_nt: TGTGCCAGCTCACCATCTTTCGGCCCCCTCGAGCAGTACTTC; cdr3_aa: CASSPSFGPLEQYF
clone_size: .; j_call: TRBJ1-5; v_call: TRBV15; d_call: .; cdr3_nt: TGTGCCACCAGCCTTTATGGGGGCAATCAGCCCCAGCATTTT; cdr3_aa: CATSLYGGNQPQHF
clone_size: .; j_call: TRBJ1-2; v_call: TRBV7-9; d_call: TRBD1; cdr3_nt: TGTGCCAGCAGCTCACAGGGGAACTATGGCTACACCTTC; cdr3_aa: CASSSQGNYGYTF
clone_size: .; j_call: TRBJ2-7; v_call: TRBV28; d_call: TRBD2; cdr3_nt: TGTGCCAGCACCGGACTAGCGCTCTCCTACGAGCAGTACTTC; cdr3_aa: CASTGLALSYEQYF
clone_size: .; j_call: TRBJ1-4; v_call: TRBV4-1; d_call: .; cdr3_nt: TGCGCCAGCACCACAGGGTTCTACGGGGGATCAACTAATGAAAAACTGTTTTTT; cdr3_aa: CASTTGFYGGSTNEKLFF
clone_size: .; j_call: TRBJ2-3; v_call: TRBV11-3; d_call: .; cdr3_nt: TGTGCCAGCAGCCCCCGGGGCACAGATACGCAGTATTTT; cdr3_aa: CASSPRGTDTQYF
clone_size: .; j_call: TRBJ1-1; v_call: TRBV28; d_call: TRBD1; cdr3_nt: TGTGCCAGCAGTTTAACGGGGACAGGGCCCGAAGCTTTCTTT; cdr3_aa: CASSLTGTGPEAFF
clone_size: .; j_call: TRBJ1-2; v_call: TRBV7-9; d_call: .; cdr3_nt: TGTGCCAGCAGCTCCGGGGTGGCTGGGAGACGGTATGGCTACACCTTC; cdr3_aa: CASSSGVAGRRYGYTF
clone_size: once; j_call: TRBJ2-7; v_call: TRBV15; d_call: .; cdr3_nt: TGTGCCACCAGCAGAGACGAGACAGCCACCTCCTACGAGCAGTACTTC; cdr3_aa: CATSRDETATSYEQYF
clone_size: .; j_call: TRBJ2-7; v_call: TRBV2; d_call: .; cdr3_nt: TGTGCCACCCGGACAGCCGTGAACGAGCAGTACTTC; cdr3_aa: CATRTAVNEQYF
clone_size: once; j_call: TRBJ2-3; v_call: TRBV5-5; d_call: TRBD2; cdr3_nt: TGTGCCAGCAGTCGCGTAGCGGGGGACCTCACAGATACGCAGTATTTT; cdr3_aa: CASSRVAGDLTDTQYF
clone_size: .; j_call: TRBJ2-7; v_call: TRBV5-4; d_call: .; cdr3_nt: TGTGCCAGCAGCTTCGAGCATAACACCTACGAGCAGTACTTC; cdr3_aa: CASSFEHNTYEQYF
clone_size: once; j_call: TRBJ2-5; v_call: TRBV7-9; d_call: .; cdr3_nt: TGTGCCAGCGCCATCACGTCAGAGACCCAGTACTTC; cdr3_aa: CASAITSETQYF
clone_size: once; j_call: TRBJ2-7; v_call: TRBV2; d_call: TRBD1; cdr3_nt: TGTGCCAGCGACTTCGGACAGGGGGCGGGAGAGCAGTACTTC; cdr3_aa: CASDFGQGAGEQYF
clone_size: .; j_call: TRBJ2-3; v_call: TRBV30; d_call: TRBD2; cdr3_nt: TGTGCCTGGAGCGCCGGGACTAGCGGCACAGATACGCAGTATTTT; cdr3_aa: CAWSAGTSGTDTQYF